The next 23 T cell receptor beta chains were all read from a single sample in a study of blood T cell repertoires in COVID-19. Here immunoSEQ multiplex PCR was the method, and the copy in TCRdb shows in-frame clones only, minus some. The repertoire holds 160,000 or so clones, with over 80% as singletons. Specimen: peripheral blood. The receptors here all came from a woman in her seventies with acute or convalescent COVID-19.

The chain couples TRBV6-5 to TRBJ1-1; 7 bases are shared with TRBD1. Germline assignment: CDR1 MNHEY and CDR2 SVGAGI. This CDR3 contains 12 residues. V was pared by 10 bases and J by 6 bases, with 8 bases of the junction left unmatched. CDR3 nucleotide sequence: TGTGCCACGAACAGGGGAAGTGCTGAAGCTTTCTTT. This translates into CATNRGSAEAFF.

This clone was observed a handful of times. The V and J genes are TRBV6-2 or TRBV6-3 and TRBJ2-1; 11 positions match TRBD2. There are 15 residues in the CDR3. With 2 bases clipped from V and 13 bases from J, the junction kept 10 bases outside the gene matches. Looked up from germline, CDR1 is MNHEY and CDR2 is SVGEGT. CDR3 DNA sequence: TGTGCCAGCAGTTACGGTCTAGCGGGGGGCCGTCCCCAGTTCTTC. Residues: CASSYGLAGGRPQFF.

This clone was counted a single time. This sequence joins TRBV7-2 and TRBJ1-2; 11 nucleotides agree with TRBD1. The CDR3 contains 17 residues. With V trimmed by 5 bases and J by 5 bases, 13 bases remained unmatched. Per germline, CDR1 SGHTA and CDR2 FQGNSA. The CDR3, as DNA: TGTGCCAGCAGCCCCAGGACAGGGGGCGCGGGGGGGTATGGCTACACCTTC. Its protein is CASSPRTGGAGGYGYTF.

A single count supports this clone. The J gene is TRBJ2-7, the V gene TRBV28; a possible D gene is TRBD1 (5 bases). CDR1 is MDHEN and CDR2 is SYDVKM in the germline V gene. The CDR3 is 11 residues long. With 2 bases removed from V and 6 bases from J, the gap between germline ends came to 5 bases. CDR3 protein: CASSLQGEQYF. The CDR3 nucleotides read TGTGCCAGCAGTTTACAGGGCGAGCAGTACTTC.

The chain employs TRBV5-6 and TRBJ2-5; 10 bases are shared with TRBD2. The CDR3 extends over 17 amino acids. Germline lookup yields CDR1 SGHDT and CDR2 YYEEEE. V trimming: 0 bases; J trimming: 5 bases; junction bases outside the gene matches: 10. CDR3 sequence: CASSLAGVAGGLETQYF. The CDR3 DNA follows: TGTGCCAGCAGCTTGGCCGGGGTAGCGGGAGGTTTGGAGACCCAGTACTTC.

The chain employs TRBV6-2 or TRBV6-3 and TRBJ1-1; TRBD1 might be the D (6 bases). Trimming removed 6 bases at V and 0 bases at J, with 11 bases between. CDR3 length equals 14 residues. The germline CDR1 and CDR2 sequences are MNHEY and SVGEGT. The CDR3 DNA reads as TGTGCCAGCAGCCGGACAGTCATGAACACTGAAGCTTTCTTT. Translating gives CASSRTVMNTEAFF.

The CDR3 region is CASSQGPRNPADTQYF. CDR3 nucleotide sequence: TGTGCCAGCAGCCAAGGCCCGCGGAACCCCGCAGATACGCAGTATTTT. V is TRBV3-1 (or the pseudogene TRBV3-2) and J is TRBJ2-3; no clear D. This CDR3 is 16 amino acids long. CDR1 LGHDT and CDR2 YNNKEL come from the germline V gene (reference sequence). V dropped 1 base and J dropped 4 bases, with 15 bases sitting between them.

This chain links TRBV19 with TRBJ1-2; 11 positions match TRBD1. Unmatched junction bases numbered 18, after V lost 3 bases and J lost 9 bases. CDR1 LNHDA and CDR2 SQIVND come from the germline V gene (reference sequence). This CDR3 is 18 amino acids long. The CDR3 DNA reads TGTGCCAGTAGTATTAGGGAAAGGACAGGGGGCGCCATGTGGAGCTACACCTTC. This translates into CASSIRERTGGAMWSYTF.

This clone has only one observation. This sequence joins TRBV18 and TRBJ2-2; D gene ambiguous. The CDR3 has 13 residues. V was cut by 6 bases and J by 7 bases, with 12 bases left in between. Germline V gives CDR1 KGHSH, CDR2 LQKENI. CDR3 sequence: CASSPRDGGELFF. The DNA for the CDR3 is TGTGCCAGCTCCCCGCGAGATGGCGGGGAGCTGTTTTTT. The full variable domain, rest sourced from reference TRBV18 and TRBJ2-2, is NAGVMQNPRHLVRRRGQEARLRCSPMKGHSHVYWYRQLPEEGLKFMVYLQKENIIDESGMPKERFSAEFPKEGPSILRIQQVVRGDSAAYFCASSPRDGGELFFGEGSRLTVL.

V and J are TRBV6-5 and TRBJ2-2, with 9 bases identical to TRBD1. There are 15 residues in the CDR3. V was pared by 2 bases and J by 5 bases, with 3 bases of the junction left unmatched. Germline V gene lookup returns CDR1 MNHEY and CDR2 SVGAGI. The CDR3, as DNA: TGTGCCAGCAGTTACAGGGACAGGGTGACCGGGGAGCTGTTTTTT. It translates to CASSYRDRVTGELFF.

This chain connects TRBV24-1 to TRBJ1-4; 7 positions match TRBD1. The CDR3 spans 19 residues. V was clipped by 4 bases and J by 4 bases; unmatched bases: 17. CDR1 KGHDR and CDR2 SFDVKD come from the germline V gene. Written as DNA, the CDR3 is TGTGCCACCAGTGAAAAACCGGGACAGACTCCCTTTAGTAATGAAAAACTGTTTTTT. It is translated as CATSEKPGQTPFSNEKLFF.

This CDR3 is CASSSNGTGNEKLFF. In DNA, the CDR3 is TGTGCCAGCAGCTCCAACGGGACAGGGAATGAAAAACTGTTTTTT. The rearrangement uses TRBV7-3 and TRBJ1-4, with 9 bases that match TRBD1. This CDR3 has 15 amino acids. Germline CDR1 is SGHTA and CDR2 is FQGTGA. V lost 4 bases, J lost 5 bases, and 5 bases stayed unmatched.

This chain links TRBV15 with TRBJ2-5; 9 bases match TRBD2. Germline V CDR1 and CDR2: LNHNV, YYDKDF (reference sequence). The CDR3 contains 18 residues. The ends lost 0 bases at V and 2 bases at J; junction bases unmatched: 10. The CDR3 is CATSRDQWAGGGQETQYF. CDR3 sequence (DNA): TGTGCCACCAGCAGAGATCAGTGGGCGGGAGGGGGTCAAGAGACCCAGTACTTC.

This chain links TRBV19 with TRBJ1-5, with 7 nucleotides matching TRBD1. The V gene end was trimmed by 4 bases and the J gene end by 5 bases; junction bases not matched to a gene: 8. The CDR3 is 15 residues long. Germline V gene lookup returns CDR1 LNHDA and CDR2 SQIVND (reference sequence). DNA of the CDR3: TGTGCCAGTAGTACTCTCGTAGGGGGCTATCAGCCCCAGCATTTT. It is translated as CASSTLVGGYQPQHF.

V and J are TRBV2 and TRBJ2-3, with 9 bases aligning to TRBD1. This CDR3 spans 14 amino acids. The V gene's germline CDR1 is SNHLY and CDR2 FYNNEI. V lost 5 bases to trimming and J lost 4 bases; unmatched junction nucleotides: 4. The CDR3 DNA sequence: TGTGCCAGCAGTCCACAGGGGGCCCCAGATACGCAGTATTTT. Translated: CASSPQGAPDTQYF.

The chain combines TRBV3-1 (or the pseudogene TRBV3-2) with TRBJ1-1, with TRBD1 matching over 9 bases. Germline CDR1 is LGHDT and CDR2 is YNNKEL (reference sequence). The trim removed 6 bases at V and 7 bases at J, leaving 3 bases unmatched. This CDR3 comprises 12 residues. CDR3 DNA: TGTGCCAGCAGGTCGACAGGGGGTGAAGCTTTCTTT. As protein: CASRSTGGEAFF.

V usage is TRBV5-1 and J usage is TRBJ2-5, with D uncertain. Trimming stripped 1 base from V and 1 base from J, with 8 bases between. The CDR3 loop spans 14 amino acids. The germline gives CDR1 SGHRS, CDR2 YFSETQ. CDR3: CASSLSPSQETQYF. The DNA of the CDR3 is TGCGCCAGCAGCTTGTCTCCCTCCCAAGAGACCCAGTACTTC.

CDR3 coding DNA: TGTGCCAGCAGCCAGGACAGGGGGCGCGACACCATATATTTT. This translates into CASSQDRGRDTIYF. This chain uses TRBV3-1 (or the pseudogene TRBV3-2) with TRBJ1-3; 11 bases line up with TRBD1. Germline values: CDR1 LGHDT, CDR2 YNNKEL (reference sequence). The CDR3 is 14 residues long. Trimming at V came to 3 bases and at J to 8 bases, leaving 3 bases not matched to a gene.

The chain combines TRBV5-4 with TRBJ2-5; perhaps TRBD1 as D (5 bases). The CDR3 loop spans 13 amino acids. The germline V gene encodes CDR1 SGHNT and CDR2 YYREEE (reference sequence). Trimming shortened V by 2 bases and J by 5 bases, and 10 bases separated the two germline ends. CDR3 nucleotide sequence: TGTGCCAGCAGCTTAGGGGTTTCGGAGACCCAGTACTTC. It translates to CASSLGVSETQYF. Complete variable domain (other parts from reference TRBV5-4 and TRBJ2-5): ETGVTQSPTHLIKTRGQQVTLRCSSQSGHNTVSWYQQALGQGPQFIFQYYREEENGRGNFPPRFSGLQFPNYSSELNVNALELDDSALYLCASSLGVSETQYFGPGTRLLVL.

This clone was detected only a few times. This sequence joins TRBV29-1 and TRBJ2-5; TRBD1 agrees at 7 bases. CDR1 SQVTM and CDR2 ANQGSEA come from the germline V gene. CDR3 length equals 13 residues. J gave up 4 bases and V 6 bases, and 8 bases lay outside the gene matches. The CDR3 is CSVTKGAGETQYF. Here the CDR3 DNA reads TGCAGCGTCACGAAGGGGGCGGGAGAGACCCAGTACTTC.

The rearrangement links TRBV2 to TRBJ1-1, with no clear D. Germline CDR1 and CDR2: SNHLY and FYNNEI. Deletions cut 2 bases from V and 10 bases from J, with 8 bases between. This CDR3 region has 11 residues. CDR3: CASSERVGAFF. DNA of the CDR3: TGTGCCAGCAGTGAAAGAGTCGGAGCTTTCTTT. The variable domain in full, with the rest retrieved from reference TRBV2 and TRBJ1-1, is EPEVTQTPSHQVTQMGQEVILRCVPISNHLYFYWYRQILGQKVEFLVSFYNNEISEKSEIFDDQFSVERPDGSNFTLKIRSTKLEDSAMYFCASSERVGAFFGQGTRLTVV.

The gene calls are TRBV7-9 and TRBJ2-1, with 15 nucleotides matching TRBD2. Germline V CDR1 and CDR2: SEHNR, FQNEAQ (reference sequence). The junction had 6 bases not matched to a gene; V was cut back by 5 bases and J by 4 bases. This CDR3 has 17 residues. The CDR3 coding sequence is TGTGCCAGCAGCCCACCGGGACTAGCGGGGGGATACAATGAGCAGTTCTTC. This gives the protein CASSPPGLAGGYNEQFF.

This chain links TRBV28 with TRBJ2-7, with unresolved D. V gave up 8 bases and J gave up 2 bases, with 7 bases separating them. The CDR3 loop spans 11 amino acids. Germline V gene data show CDR1 as MDHEN and CDR2 as SYDVKM. The CDR3 bases are TGTGCCAGCGGGCGAGCCTACGAGCAGTACTTC. Residues: CASGRAYEQYF.